This TCR beta chain is from a study of radiotherapy plus CTLA-4 blockade in lung cancer. Libraries were prepared by immunoSEQ multiplex PCR; TCRdb keeps only in-frame clonotypes and omits some of them. The sample carries around 85,000 clones, around 86% recorded once. CDR1 is ENHRY, CDR2 SYGVKD, per germline. Trimming cost V 10 bases and J 5 bases; bases outside gene matches: 9. CDR3 length: 14 amino acids. The origin of this receptor is a human donor with non-small cell lung cancer who had a partial response to radiotherapy plus ipilimumab. The source material was peripheral blood, sampled from a patient treated with radiotherapy plus ipilimumab. V and J are TRBV10-3 and TRBJ2-2; 8 bases fit TRBD1. The CDR3 reads CATRGQGETGELFF. CDR3 DNA sequence: TGTGCCACTCGAGGACAGGGCGAGACCGGGGAGCTGTTTTTT.